The present T cell receptor beta chain was sequenced within a study of Tregs in tolerant kidney transplant recipients. Study details: Recipients received nonmyeloablative bone marrow transplants from related graft donors, with transient mixed chimerism.

CD4+CD25+CD127- Tregs, CD4+CD25- non-Tregs, CD4 and CD8 cells were sorted. Germline CDR1 LNHNV, CDR2 YYDKDF (reference sequence). The CDR3 extends over 12 amino acids. Trimming shortened V by 1 base and J by 5 bases, and 6 bases separated the two germline ends. Assay: immunoSEQ multiplex PCR; the TCRdb copy retains only in-frame clones and omits some. The sample includes tens of thousands of clones, approximately 90% of them seen just once. The sequence was collected from a human donor who received a combined kidney and bone marrow transplant. The chain is built from TRBV15 and TRBJ2-7; D unresolved. The input for sequencing was Tregs from blood, taken before the transplant. CDR3 region: CATSRGGNEQYF. The DNA of the CDR3 is TGTGCCACCAGCAGAGGTGGCAACGAGCAGTACTTC.